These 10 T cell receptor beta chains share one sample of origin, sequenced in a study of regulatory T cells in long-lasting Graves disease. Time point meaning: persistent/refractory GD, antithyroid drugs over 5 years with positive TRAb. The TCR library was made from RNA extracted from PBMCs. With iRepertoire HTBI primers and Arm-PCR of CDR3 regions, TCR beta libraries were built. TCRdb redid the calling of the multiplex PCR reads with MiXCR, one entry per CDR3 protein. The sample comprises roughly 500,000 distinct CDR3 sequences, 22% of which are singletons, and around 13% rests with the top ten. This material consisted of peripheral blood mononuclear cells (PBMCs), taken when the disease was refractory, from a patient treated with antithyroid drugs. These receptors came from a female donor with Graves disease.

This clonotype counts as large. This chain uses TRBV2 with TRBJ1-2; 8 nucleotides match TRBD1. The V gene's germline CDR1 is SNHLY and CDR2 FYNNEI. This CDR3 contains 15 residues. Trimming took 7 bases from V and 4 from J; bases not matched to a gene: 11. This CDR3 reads CASIGQGAASYGYTF. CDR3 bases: TGTGCCAGCATAGGCCAGGGGGCCGCGTCCTATGGCTACACCTTC.

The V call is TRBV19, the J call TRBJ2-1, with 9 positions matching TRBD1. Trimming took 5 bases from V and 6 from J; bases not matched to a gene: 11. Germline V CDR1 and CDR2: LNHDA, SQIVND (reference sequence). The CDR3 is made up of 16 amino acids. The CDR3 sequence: CASSPPMGQGRNEQFF. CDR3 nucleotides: TGTGCCAGTAGTCCACCTATGGGACAGGGACGCAATGAGCAGTTCTTC. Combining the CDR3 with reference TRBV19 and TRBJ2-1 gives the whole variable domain DGGITQSPKYLFRKEGQNVTLSCEQNLNHDAMYWYRQDPGQGLRLIYYSQIVNDFQKGDIAEGYSVSREKKESFPLTVTSAQKNPTAFYLCASSPPMGQGRNEQFFGPGTRLTVL.

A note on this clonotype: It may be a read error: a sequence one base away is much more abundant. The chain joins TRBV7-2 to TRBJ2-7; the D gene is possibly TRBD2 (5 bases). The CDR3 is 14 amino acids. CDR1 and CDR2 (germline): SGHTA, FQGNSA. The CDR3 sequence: CASSLRLASHERYF. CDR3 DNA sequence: TGTGCCAGCAGCTTAAGGCTAGCCAGCCACGAGCGGTACTTC.

The CDR3 loop reads CASSFPKWVRHYEQYF. Written as DNA, the CDR3 is TGTGCCAGCAGTTTCCCCAAGTGGGTCAGGCATTACGAGCAGTACTTC. V gene TRBV28 combines with J gene TRBJ2-7; D is ambiguous. CDR3 size: 16 residues. Germline CDR1 is MDHEN and CDR2 is SYDVKM. Trimming stripped 3 bases from V and 4 bases from J, with 19 bases between. Supplemented by reference TRBV28 and TRBJ2-7, the full variable domain reads DVKVTQSSRYLVKRTGEKVFLECVQDMDHENMFWYRQDPGLGLRLIYFSYDVKMKEKGDIPEGYSVSREKKERFSLILESASTNQTSMYLCASSFPKWVRHYEQYFGPGTRLTVT.

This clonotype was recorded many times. The CDR3 reads CASSRVGVRSYNEQFF. The CDR3 coding sequence is TGTGCCAGCAGTCGGGTCGGGGTCCGCTCCTACAATGAGCAGTTCTTC. The V and J genes are TRBV27 and TRBJ2-1, with a possible D match to TRBD2 (5 bases). CDR1 is MNHEY and CDR2 is SMNVEV in the germline V gene (reference sequence). The CDR3 is made up of 16 amino acids. V lost 5 bases, J lost 0 bases, and 14 bases lay in between.

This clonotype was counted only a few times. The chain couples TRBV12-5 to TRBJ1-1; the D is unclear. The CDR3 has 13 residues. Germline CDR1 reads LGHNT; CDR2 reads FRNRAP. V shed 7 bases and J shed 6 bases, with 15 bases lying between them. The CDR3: CASAYGVLAEAFF. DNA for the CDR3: TGTGCTAGTGCATACGGGGTATTGGCTGAAGCTTTCTTT.

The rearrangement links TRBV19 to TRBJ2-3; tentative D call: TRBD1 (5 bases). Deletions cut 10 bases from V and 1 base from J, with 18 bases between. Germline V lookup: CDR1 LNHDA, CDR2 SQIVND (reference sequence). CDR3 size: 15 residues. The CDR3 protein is CATKGQTRGTDTQYF. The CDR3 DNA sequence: TGTGCCACTAAGGGGCAGACCCGTGGCACAGATACGCAGTATTTT.

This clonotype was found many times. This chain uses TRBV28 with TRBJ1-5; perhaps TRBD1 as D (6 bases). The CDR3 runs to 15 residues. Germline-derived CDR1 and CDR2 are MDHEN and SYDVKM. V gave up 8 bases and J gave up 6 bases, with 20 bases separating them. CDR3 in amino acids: CASSAGESGGQPQHF. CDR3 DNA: TGTGCCAGCTCAGCAGGGGAGTCAGGCGGTCAGCCCCAGCATTTT.

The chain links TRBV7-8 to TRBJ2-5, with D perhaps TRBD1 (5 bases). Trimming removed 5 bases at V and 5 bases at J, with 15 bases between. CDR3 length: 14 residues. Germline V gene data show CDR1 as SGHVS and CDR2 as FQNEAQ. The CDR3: CASSQTVSTETQYF. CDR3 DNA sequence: TGTGCCAGCAGCCAGACAGTTTCGACCGAGACCCAGTACTTC.

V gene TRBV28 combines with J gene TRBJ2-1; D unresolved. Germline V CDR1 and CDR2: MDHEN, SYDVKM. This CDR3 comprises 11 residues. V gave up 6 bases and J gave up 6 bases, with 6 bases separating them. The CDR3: CASRSLNEQFF. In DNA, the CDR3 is TGTGCCAGCAGATCTCTCAATGAGCAGTTCTTC.